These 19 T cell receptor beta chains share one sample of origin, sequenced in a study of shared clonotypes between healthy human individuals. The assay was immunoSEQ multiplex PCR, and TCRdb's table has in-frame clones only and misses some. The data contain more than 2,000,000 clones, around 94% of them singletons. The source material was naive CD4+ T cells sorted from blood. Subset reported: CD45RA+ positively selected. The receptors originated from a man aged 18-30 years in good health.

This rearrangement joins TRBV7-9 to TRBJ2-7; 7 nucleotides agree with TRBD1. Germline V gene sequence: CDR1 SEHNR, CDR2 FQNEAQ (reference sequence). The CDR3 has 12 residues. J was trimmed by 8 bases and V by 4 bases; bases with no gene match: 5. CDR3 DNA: TGTGCCAGCAGCTGGGGACAGAACCAGCAGTACTTC. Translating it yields CASSWGQNQQYF.

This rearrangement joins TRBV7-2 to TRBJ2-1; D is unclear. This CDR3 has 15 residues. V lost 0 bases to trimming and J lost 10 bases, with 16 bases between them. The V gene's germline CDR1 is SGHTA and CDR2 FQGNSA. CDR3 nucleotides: TGTGCCAGCAGCTTAGCTTTAGCTCCACAAGGCGAGCAGTTCTTC. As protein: CASSLALAPQGEQFF.

CDR3 sequence reads: CASSGGDNSPLHF. The CDR3 DNA is TGCGCCAGCAGTGGGGGTGATAATTCACCCCTCCACTTT. This chain links TRBV5-1 with TRBJ1-6; maybe TRBD1 (5 bases). Germline V gene sequence: CDR1 SGHRS, CDR2 YFSETQ. The CDR3 contains 13 residues. Trimming pared 5 bases from V and 5 bases from J, leaving 8 bases between.

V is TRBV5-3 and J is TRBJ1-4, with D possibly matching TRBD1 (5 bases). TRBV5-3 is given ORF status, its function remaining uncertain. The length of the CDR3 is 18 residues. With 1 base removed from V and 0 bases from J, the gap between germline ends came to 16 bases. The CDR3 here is CARSLPPHRFSTNEKLFF. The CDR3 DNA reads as TGTGCCAGAAGCTTGCCCCCACACAGGTTCTCAACTAATGAAAAACTGTTTTTT.

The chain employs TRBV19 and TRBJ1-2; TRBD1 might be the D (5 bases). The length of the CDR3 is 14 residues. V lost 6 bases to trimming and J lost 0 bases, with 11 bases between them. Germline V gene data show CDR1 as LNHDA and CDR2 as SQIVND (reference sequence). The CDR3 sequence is CASRRDAANYGYTF. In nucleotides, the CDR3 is TGTGCCAGTAGGCGGGACGCCGCTAACTATGGCTACACCTTC.

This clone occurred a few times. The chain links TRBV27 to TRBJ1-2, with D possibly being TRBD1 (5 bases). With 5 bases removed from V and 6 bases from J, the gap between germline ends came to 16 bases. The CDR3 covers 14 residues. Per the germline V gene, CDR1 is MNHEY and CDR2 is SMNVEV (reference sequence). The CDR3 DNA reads TGTGCCAGCAGTCCCGGAGGAGGGGTACATGGCTACACCTTC. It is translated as CASSPGGGVHGYTF.

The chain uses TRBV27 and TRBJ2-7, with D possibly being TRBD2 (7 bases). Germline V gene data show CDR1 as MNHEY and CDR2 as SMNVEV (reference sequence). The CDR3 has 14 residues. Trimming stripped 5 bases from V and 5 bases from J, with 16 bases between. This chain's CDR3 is CASSRGGGPNEQYF. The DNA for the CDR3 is TGTGCCAGCAGTCGAGGGGGGGGGCCGAACGAGCAGTACTTC.

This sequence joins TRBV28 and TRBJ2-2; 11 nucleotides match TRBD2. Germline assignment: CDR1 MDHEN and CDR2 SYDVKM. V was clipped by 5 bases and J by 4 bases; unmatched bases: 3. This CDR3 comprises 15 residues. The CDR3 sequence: CASSPTSGATGELFF. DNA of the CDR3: TGTGCCAGCAGTCCGACTAGCGGGGCCACCGGGGAGCTGTTTTTT.

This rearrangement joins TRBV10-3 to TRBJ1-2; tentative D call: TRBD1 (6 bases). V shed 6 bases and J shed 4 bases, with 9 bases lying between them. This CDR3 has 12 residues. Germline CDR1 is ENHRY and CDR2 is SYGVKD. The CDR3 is CAIRSGVYGYTF. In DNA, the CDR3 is TGTGCCATCAGGTCAGGGGTCTATGGCTACACCTTC.

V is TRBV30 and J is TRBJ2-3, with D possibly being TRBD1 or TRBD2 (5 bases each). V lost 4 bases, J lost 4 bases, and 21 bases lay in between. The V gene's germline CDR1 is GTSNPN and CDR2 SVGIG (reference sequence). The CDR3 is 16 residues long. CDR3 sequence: CAWTMPGPGRSDTQYF. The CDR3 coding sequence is TGTGCCTGGACGATGCCGGGACCAGGGAGATCAGATACGCAGTATTTT.

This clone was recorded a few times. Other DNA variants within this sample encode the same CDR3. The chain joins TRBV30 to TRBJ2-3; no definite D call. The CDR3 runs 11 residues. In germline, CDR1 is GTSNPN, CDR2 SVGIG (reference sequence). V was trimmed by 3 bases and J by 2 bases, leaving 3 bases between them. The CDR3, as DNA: TGTGCCTGGAGCCTCACAGATACGCAGTATTTT. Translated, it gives CAWSLTDTQYF.

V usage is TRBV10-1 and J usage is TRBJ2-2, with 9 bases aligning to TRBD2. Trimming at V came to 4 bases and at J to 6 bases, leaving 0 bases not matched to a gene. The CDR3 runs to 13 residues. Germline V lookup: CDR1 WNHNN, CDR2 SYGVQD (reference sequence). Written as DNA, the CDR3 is TGCGCCAGCAGTGTAGCGGGGGCCGGGGAGCTGTTTTTT. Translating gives CASSVAGAGELFF.

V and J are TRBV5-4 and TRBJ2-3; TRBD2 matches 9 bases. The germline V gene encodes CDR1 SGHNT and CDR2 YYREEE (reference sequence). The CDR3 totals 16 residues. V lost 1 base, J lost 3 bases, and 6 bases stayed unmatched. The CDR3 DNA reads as TGTGCCAGCAGCTTGTACCTAGCGGGGATAACAGATACGCAGTATTTT. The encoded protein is CASSLYLAGITDTQYF.

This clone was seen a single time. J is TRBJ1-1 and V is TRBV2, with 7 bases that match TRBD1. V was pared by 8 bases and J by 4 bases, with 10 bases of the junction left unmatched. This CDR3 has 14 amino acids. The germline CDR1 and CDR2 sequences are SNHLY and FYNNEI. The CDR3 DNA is TGTGCCAGCCCCTCCGACAGGGATCCCACTGAAGCTTTCTTT. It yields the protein CASPSDRDPTEAFF.

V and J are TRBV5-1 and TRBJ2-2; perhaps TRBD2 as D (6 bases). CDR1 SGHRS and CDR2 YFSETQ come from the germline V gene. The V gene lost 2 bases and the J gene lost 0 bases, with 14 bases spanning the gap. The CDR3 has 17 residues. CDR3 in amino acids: CASSFGSSGSNTGELFF. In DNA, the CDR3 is TGCGCCAGCAGCTTCGGGAGTAGCGGCTCGAACACCGGGGAGCTGTTTTTT.

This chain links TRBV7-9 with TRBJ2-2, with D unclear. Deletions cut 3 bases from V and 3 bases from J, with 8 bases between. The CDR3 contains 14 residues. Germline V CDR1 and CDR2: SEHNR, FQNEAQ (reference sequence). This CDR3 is CASSFLTDTGELFF. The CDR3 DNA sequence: TGTGCCAGCAGCTTTCTTACAGACACCGGGGAGCTGTTTTTT. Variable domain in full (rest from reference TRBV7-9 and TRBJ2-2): DTGVSQNPRHKITKRGQNVTFRCDPISEHNRLYWYRQTLGQGPEFLTYFQNEAQLEKSRLLSDRFSAERPKGSFSTLEIQRTEQGDSAMYLCASSFLTDTGELFFGEGSRLTVL.

CDR3 sequence: CASSASGRGADTQYF. As DNA, the CDR3 is TGCGCCAGCAGCGCTAGCGGGAGGGGGGCAGATACGCAGTATTTT. The chain recombines TRBV5-1 with TRBJ2-3; 12 nucleotides align to TRBD2. V shed 4 bases, J shed 4 bases, and the junction held 4 bases outside the gene matches. Germline V gives CDR1 SGHRS, CDR2 YFSETQ. The CDR3 length is 15 residues.

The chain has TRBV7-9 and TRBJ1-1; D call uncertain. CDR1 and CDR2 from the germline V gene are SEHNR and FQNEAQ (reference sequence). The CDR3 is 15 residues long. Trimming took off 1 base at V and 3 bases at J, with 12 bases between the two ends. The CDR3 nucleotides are TGTGCCAGCAGCTTAGGTAAAGTGTGGGACACTGAAGCTTTCTTT. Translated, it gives CASSLGKVWDTEAFF.

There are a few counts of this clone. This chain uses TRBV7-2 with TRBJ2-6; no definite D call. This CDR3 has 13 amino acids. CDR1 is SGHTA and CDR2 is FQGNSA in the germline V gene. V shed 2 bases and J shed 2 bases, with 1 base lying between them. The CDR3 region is CASSLTGANVLTF. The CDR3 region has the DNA TGTGCCAGCAGCTTAACTGGGGCCAACGTCCTGACTTTC.